Listed below are T cell receptor beta chains from one sample, sequenced in a study of shared clonotypes between healthy human individuals. Generated by immunoSEQ multiplex PCR, the TCRdb table keeps only in-frame clones and is missing some. The sample has some 1,900,000 clones; approximately 94% are singletons. The material sequenced was naive CD8+ T cells sorted from blood. The receptor set was obtained from a man aged 18 to 29 in good health. The CDR3 runs from the conserved cysteine through the conserved F or W. The D gene is left open where the match is weak.

CDR3 protein: CASSGSRGTVYNEQFF; CDR3 DNA: TGTGCCAGCAGTGGAAGTAGGGGGACAGTCTACAATGAGCAGTTCTTC; J gene: TRBJ2-1; D gene: TRBD1; V gene: TRBV9
CDR3 protein: CASRGTSGYNEQFF; CDR3 DNA: TGTGCCAGCCGCGGGACTAGCGGATACAATGAGCAGTTCTTC; J gene: TRBJ2-1; D gene: TRBD2; V gene: TRBV2
CDR3 protein: CASSTSTSGYYEQYF; CDR3 DNA: TGTGCCAGTAGTACTTCGACTAGCGGATACTACGAGCAGTACTTC; J gene: TRBJ2-7; D gene: TRBD2; V gene: TRBV19
CDR3 protein: CASTPLGGIEAKNIQYF; CDR3 DNA: TGTGCCAGCACCCCTTTAGGGGGGATTGAGGCCAAAAACATTCAGTACTTC; J gene: TRBJ2-4; D gene: -; V gene: TRBV28
CDR3 protein: CAWAWGGGPLEQFF; CDR3 DNA: TGTGCCTGGGCCTGGGGCGGGGGGCCCCTTGAGCAGTTCTTC; J gene: TRBJ2-1; D gene: TRBD2; V gene: TRBV30
CDR3 protein: CASSSPSNSYEQYF; CDR3 DNA: TGTGCCAGCAGTTCCCCGTCAAACTCCTACGAGCAGTACTTC; J gene: TRBJ2-7; D gene: -; V gene: TRBV28
CDR3 protein: CASSLGDRPSDEQYF; CDR3 DNA: TGTGCCAGCAGCTTAGGGGACAGGCCTTCGGACGAGCAGTACTTC; J gene: TRBJ2-7; D gene: TRBD1; V gene: TRBV13
CDR3 protein: CATSRDWQGAGEQYF; CDR3 DNA: TGTGCCACCAGCAGAGATTGGCAGGGGGCGGGCGAGCAGTACTTC; J gene: TRBJ2-7; D gene: TRBD1; V gene: TRBV15
CDR3 protein: CASSGGQFEAFF; CDR3 DNA: TGCGCCAGCAGCGGGGGACAGTTCGAAGCTTTCTTT; J gene: TRBJ1-1; D gene: TRBD1; V gene: TRBV5-1
CDR3 protein: CASSLWAGSNYGYTF; CDR3 DNA: TGTGCCAGCAGTTTATGGGCAGGCTCGAACTATGGCTACACCTTC; J gene: TRBJ1-2; D gene: -; V gene: TRBV27
CDR3 protein: CASSPAGTENTEAFF; CDR3 DNA: TGTGCCAGCAGCCCCGCGGGAACGGAGAACACTGAAGCTTTCTTT; J gene: TRBJ1-1; D gene: -; V gene: TRBV7-9